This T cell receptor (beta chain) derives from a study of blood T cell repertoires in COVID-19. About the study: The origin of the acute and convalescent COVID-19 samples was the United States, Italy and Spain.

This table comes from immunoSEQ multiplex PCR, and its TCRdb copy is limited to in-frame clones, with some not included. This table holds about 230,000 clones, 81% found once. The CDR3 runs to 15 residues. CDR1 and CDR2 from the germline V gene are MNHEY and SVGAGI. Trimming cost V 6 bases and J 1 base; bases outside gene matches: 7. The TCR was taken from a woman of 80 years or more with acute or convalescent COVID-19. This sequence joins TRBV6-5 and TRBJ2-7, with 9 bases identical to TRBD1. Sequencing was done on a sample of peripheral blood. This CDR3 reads CASRKTGTGSYEQYF. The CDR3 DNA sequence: TGTGCCAGCAGGAAAACCGGGACAGGGTCCTACGAGCAGTACTTC.